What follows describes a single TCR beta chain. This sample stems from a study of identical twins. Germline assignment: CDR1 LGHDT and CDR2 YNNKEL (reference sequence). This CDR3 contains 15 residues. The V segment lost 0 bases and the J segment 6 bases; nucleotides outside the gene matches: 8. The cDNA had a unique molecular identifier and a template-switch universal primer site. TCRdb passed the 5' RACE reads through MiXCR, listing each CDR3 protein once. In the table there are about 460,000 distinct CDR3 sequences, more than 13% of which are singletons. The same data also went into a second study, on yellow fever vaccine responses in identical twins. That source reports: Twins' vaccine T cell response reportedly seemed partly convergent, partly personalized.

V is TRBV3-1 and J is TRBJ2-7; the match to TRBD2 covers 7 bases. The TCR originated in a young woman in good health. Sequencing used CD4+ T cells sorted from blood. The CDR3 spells CASSQEVASGREQYF. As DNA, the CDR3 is TGTGCCAGCAGCCAAGAAGTAGCTAGCGGCCGCGAGCAGTACTTC.